This TCR beta chain derives from a study of Graves' ophthalmopathy and Graves' hyperthyroidism. Overall study context: The authors defined stable hyperthyroidism as no ophthalmopathy within 18 months of follow-up.

Amplification targeted the TCR beta CDR3 regions, with RNA transcripts as the source material. RT-PCR with HTBI primers came first, then second-round multiplex PCR. Using its own MiXCR run on the multiplex PCR reads, TCRdb lists one record per CDR3 protein. The sample lists more than 1,000,000 distinct CDR3 sequences; less than 45% were seen once. Recruitment covered hyperthyroidism patients aged 18 to 65 whose new diagnosis was of under 2 months' duration. Additional autoimmune diseases, uncontrolled infections, pregnancy or lactation disqualified patients. Sequenced: peripheral blood or thyroid tissue (not recorded which). The sequence came from an adult man with Graves' hyperthyroidism.

The CDR3 bases are TGTGCCAGCAGCTCCGGACAGTGTCAAGAGACCCAGTACTTC. Its protein product is CASSSGQCQETQYF. The chain uses TRBV7-6 and TRBJ2-5; D might be TRBD1 (6 bases). The CDR3 extends over 14 amino acids. Trimming removed 4 bases at V and 2 bases at J, with 11 bases between. Germline CDR1 is SGHVS and CDR2 is FNYEAQ.